These 20 T cell receptor beta chains were sequenced from one sample in a study of blood T cells in healthy people across ages. Combining a sample-barcoded 5' primer with a J-beta primer mix, a second PCR ran for about 6 to 11 cycles. One entry per CDR3 protein results from TCRdb running MiXCR on the 5' RACE reads. The profile shows 1.5 million to 2 million distinct CDR3 sequences, roughly 32% of them singletons. The sample consisted of blood. The receptors derive from a woman in her twenties or thirties in good health.

The table lists this clonotype with a few counts. The rearrangement joins TRBV28 to TRBJ2-7; TRBD2 matches 9 bases. V lost 6 bases and J lost 3; bases outside the gene matches: 15. Looked up from germline, CDR1 is MDHEN and CDR2 is SYDVKM. There are 17 residues in the CDR3. CDR3 protein: CASSLGPGTSLYYEQYF. The CDR3 nucleotides read TGTGCCAGCAGCCTGGGGCCCGGGACTAGCCTATACTACGAGCAGTACTTC.

The sample holds one count of this clonotype. This CDR3 is CASSFWRSTDTQYF. The CDR3 bases are TGCGCCAGCAGCTTCTGGAGAAGCACAGATACGCAGTATTTT. The gene calls are TRBV5-1 and TRBJ2-3; D is unclear. The ends were cut back, 2 bases at V and 0 bases at J, with 7 bases in the middle. This CDR3 is built from 14 residues. Germline lookup yields CDR1 SGHRS and CDR2 YFSETQ.

The chain couples TRBV5-1 to TRBJ2-5; no clear D. Germline-derived CDR1 and CDR2 are SGHRS and YFSETQ. This CDR3 region has 17 residues. V was shortened by 0 bases and J by 11 bases, with 26 bases between the two germline ends. CDR3 sequence (DNA): TGCGCCAGCAGCTTGGTAAGGGTCCTCACATCCTTTCAGGAGCAGTACTTC. Protein: CASSLVRVLTSFQEQYF.

This clonotype was seen more than once but under ten times. The rearrangement joins TRBV7-8 to TRBJ2-7; TRBD2 matches 14 bases. The CDR3 loop spans 17 amino acids. With 4 bases clipped from V and 5 bases from J, the junction kept 10 bases outside the gene matches. Germline V gene sequence: CDR1 SGHVS, CDR2 FQNEAQ. The CDR3 DNA follows: TGTGCCAGCAGCTACGGGCGACTAGCGGGGGGGATCGACGAGCAGTACTTC. Amino acid sequence: CASSYGRLAGGIDEQYF.

This clonotype was counted a few times. V is TRBV5-1 and J is TRBJ2-6, with 8 bases fitting TRBD2. The CDR3 extends over 17 amino acids. The V gene end was trimmed by 4 bases and the J gene end by 1 base; junction bases not matched to a gene: 7. Per the germline V gene, CDR1 is SGHRS and CDR2 is YFSETQ. CDR3 sequence (DNA): TGCGCCAGCAGCAGTATGGCGGGGGGATCTGGGGCCAACGTCCTGACTTTC. Protein: CASSSMAGGSGANVLTF.

The chain couples TRBV7-8 to TRBJ1-1, with TRBD1 identical over 10 bases. The CDR3 spans 17 residues. Germline trimming cut 0 bases from V and 5 bases from J; bases unmatched to any gene: 9. CDR1 and CDR2 from the germline V gene are SGHVS and FQNEAQ. The CDR3 region is CASSLAFWGQGMTEAFF. The CDR3 coding sequence is TGTGCCAGCAGCTTAGCGTTTTGGGGACAGGGGATGACTGAAGCTTTCTTT.

This clonotype was observed a few times. The chain has TRBV28 and TRBJ1-2, with 10 bases aligning to TRBD1. Germline CDR1 MDHEN, CDR2 SYDVKM. V lost 6 bases, J lost 6 bases, and 4 bases stayed unmatched. The length of the CDR3 is 13 residues. CDR3 sequence reads: CASRAGTGDGYTF. CDR3 DNA: TGTGCCAGCAGGGCCGGGACAGGGGATGGCTACACCTTC.

The table lists this clonotype with a few counts. The chain joins TRBV6-1 to TRBJ2-2; 7 nucleotides line up with TRBD2. Losses at the gene ends were 4 bases for V and 4 bases for J; bases not matched to a gene: 6. This CDR3 comprises 15 residues. Germline values: CDR1 MNHNS, CDR2 SASEGT. CDR3 protein: CASSGLAAGTGELFF. The DNA for the CDR3 is TGTGCCAGCAGTGGGCTAGCGGCTGGCACCGGGGAGCTGTTTTTT.

The chain links TRBV24-1 to TRBJ2-3; possible D gene TRBD1, 6 bases. This CDR3 is 13 amino acids long. Between the trimmed V and J ends, which lost 2 bases and 11 bases, there was a span of 13 bases. Germline V gives CDR1 KGHDR, CDR2 SFDVKD. The CDR3 sequence is CATSDSTQGLQYF. The CDR3 DNA reads TGTGCCACCAGTGATTCGACACAGGGATTGCAGTATTTT.

J is TRBJ1-2 and V is TRBV5-4, with D perhaps matching TRBD1 (6 bases). CDR3 length: 16 residues. V was shortened by 6 bases and J by 5 bases, with 23 bases between the two germline ends. Germline CDR1 and CDR2: SGHNT and YYREEE (reference sequence). CDR3 sequence: CASTPITGSMVYGYTF. The CDR3 DNA is TGTGCCAGCACCCCTATTACAGGGTCGATGGTGTATGGCTACACCTTC.

This clonotype was detected a few times. CDR3 protein: CASGVQGYEQYF. The CDR3 nucleotides are TGTGCCAGCGGGGTACAGGGCTACGAGCAGTACTTC. The genes are TRBV28 and TRBJ2-7, with D tentatively TRBD1 (6 bases). The CDR3 contains 12 residues. The V end was cut by 8 bases, the J end by 3 bases, with 11 bases between. Germline V CDR1 and CDR2: MDHEN, SYDVKM.

V is TRBV7-3 and J is TRBJ2-6, with 8 bases fitting TRBD2. Germline loops: CDR1 SGHTA, CDR2 FQGTGA. The CDR3 sequence is 18 residues long. The J segment lost 2 bases and the V segment lost 5 bases, leaving 11 bases of the junction unmatched. The CDR3, as DNA: TGTGCCAGCAGCCCGGGGAGCGGGAGATCGGCTGGGGCCAACGTCCTGACTTTC. Encoded protein: CASSPGSGRSAGANVLTF.

The V call is TRBV20-1, the J call TRBJ2-7; the D gene is possibly TRBD1 (6 bases). The V gene's germline CDR1 is DFQATT and CDR2 SNEGSKA (reference sequence). The CDR3 consists of 15 residues. V dropped 3 bases and J dropped 2 bases, with 17 bases sitting between them. The CDR3 bases are TGCAGTGCTAGTGCATTGGGGGCTCTCCCCTACGAGCAGTACTTC. Its protein is CSASALGALPYEQYF.

The V and J genes are TRBV5-6 and TRBJ2-1; the D call may be TRBD1 or TRBD2 (6 bases each). Germline-derived CDR1 and CDR2 are SGHDT and YYEEEE. CDR3 length: 18 amino acids. The germline V and J ends were trimmed by 3 bases and 1 base, with 20 bases remaining between them. CDR3 sequence reads: CASSSHRRGAGSYNEQFF. CDR3 nucleotide sequence: TGTGCCAGCAGCTCCCACCGTAGGGGGGCTGGGTCCTACAATGAGCAGTTCTTC.

In its sample, this clonotype was seen many times. The CDR3 sequence: CSVEVRTDKGLPTGLIANYGYTF. In DNA, the CDR3 is TGCAGCGTTGAAGTCCGGACCGATAAAGGACTCCCGACAGGTCTCATAGCTAACTATGGCTACACCTTC. The chain links TRBV29-1 to TRBJ1-2; maybe TRBD1 (6 bases). V was shortened by 1 base and J by 0 bases, with 36 bases between the two germline ends. Germline V gene sequence: CDR1 SQVTM, CDR2 ANQGSEA. This CDR3 comprises 23 residues.

J is TRBJ1-2 and V is TRBV11-2; 11 bases line up with TRBD1. Germline CDR1 reads SGHAT; CDR2 reads FQNNGV. The J segment lost 3 bases and the V segment lost 2 bases, leaving 5 bases of the junction unmatched. This CDR3 is 16 amino acids long. The CDR3 sequence is CASSLRGDRGYYGYTF. The DNA for the CDR3 is TGTGCCAGCAGCTTAAGGGGGGACAGGGGGTACTATGGCTACACCTTC.

This clonotype was found a few times. This chain connects TRBV20-1 to TRBJ2-5, with a weak D call TRBD2 (6 bases). The J call is doubtful: the DNA matches TRBJ2-7 better. The CDR3 is made up of 14 amino acids. Germline V lookup: CDR1 DFQATT, CDR2 SNEGSKA (reference sequence). The CDR3 DNA reads TGCAGTGCACGTATACGGGCGGGAAGGTACGAGCAGTACTTC. This gives the protein CSARIRAGRYEQYF.

This chain connects TRBV5-6 to TRBJ1-1, with 9 bases aligning to TRBD1. The CDR3 has 17 residues. J gave up 1 base and V 2 bases, and 9 bases lay outside the gene matches. The V gene's germline CDR1 is SGHDT and CDR2 YYEEEE. The CDR3 loop is CASSLSTSGQGNTEAFF. Written as DNA, the CDR3 is TGTGCCAGCAGCTTATCAACATCGGGACAGGGGAACACTGAAGCTTTCTTT.

Turning to this clonotype: An end of the junction does not agree with germline; a read error may underlie this. V and J are TRBV28 and TRBJ2-4; D ambiguous. The CDR3 is 16 amino acids. Germline CDR1 MDHEN, CDR2 SYDVKM. The DNA of the CDR3 is TGTGCCAGCAGTTTAATTGGGGTATCTACCAAAGACATTCAGTACTTC. Translated: CASSLIGVSTKDIQYF.

This clonotype was seen a few times. The chain has TRBV30 and TRBJ1-5, with D possibly being TRBD1 (5 bases). CDR1 is GTSNPN, CDR2 SVGIG, per germline (reference sequence). The length of the CDR3 is 13 residues. The V and J ends lost 3 bases and 4 bases respectively, with 10 bases between them. CDR3 protein: CAWRDRANQPQHF. DNA for the CDR3: TGTGCCTGGAGAGACAGAGCAAATCAGCCCCAGCATTTT.